The next 27 T cell receptor beta chains were all read from a single sample in a study of OX40 agonist ivuxolimab in advanced cancers. Clones were read by immunoSEQ multiplex PCR, and TCRdb kept only the in-frame ones, dropping some. Of some 74,000 clones in the sample, over 75% were seen once. The material was CD4+ or CD8+ T cells sorted from blood, obtained in a trial of the OX40 agonist ivuxolimab. Receptors were obtained from an adult with an advanced solid tumor such as melanoma, head and neck, liver or kidney cancer.

The CDR3 reads CASSPRSDEKLFF. The CDR3 DNA reads as TGTGCCAGCTCACCTCGCTCCGACGAAAAACTGTTTTTT. This chain uses TRBV18 with TRBJ1-4; D remains ambiguous. V lost 3 bases to trimming and J lost 8 bases, with 10 bases between them. Germline lookup yields CDR1 KGHSH and CDR2 LQKENI. The CDR3 has 13 amino acids.

The chain carries TRBV7-2 and TRBJ1-1; 9 nucleotides align to TRBD1. V shed 0 bases and J 1 base; nucleotides not matched to a gene: 9. The CDR3 has 18 amino acids. Germline CDR1 reads SGHTA; CDR2 reads FQGNSA. CDR3 in DNA: TGTGCCAGCAGCTTAGCGGAGGGACAGGGTCCGAAGAACACTGAAGCTTTCTTT. This sequence encodes CASSLAEGQGPKNTEAFF.

The chain has TRBV18 and TRBJ2-7; no definite D call. The CDR3 runs 14 residues. The V and J ends lost 3 bases and 0 bases respectively, with 9 bases between them. The germline CDR1 and CDR2 sequences are KGHSH and LQKENI. The CDR3 sequence: CASSPADSSYEQYF. Written as DNA, the CDR3 is TGTGCCAGCTCACCGGCCGACTCCTCCTACGAGCAGTACTTC.

The chain has TRBV18 and TRBJ2-5; TRBD2 matches at 9 bases. Germline-derived CDR1 and CDR2 are KGHSH and LQKENI. The CDR3 covers 15 residues. V trimming: 3 bases; J trimming: 3 bases; junction bases outside the gene matches: 5. The CDR3 loop is CASSPPLAGKETQYF. The CDR3 DNA follows: TGTGCCAGCTCACCCCCCCTAGCGGGGAAAGAGACCCAGTACTTC.

The rearrangement links TRBV29-1 to TRBJ2-2; TRBD2 matches at 7 bases. The germline V gene encodes CDR1 SQVTM and CDR2 ANQGSEA. This CDR3 spans 14 amino acids. Trimming cost V 7 bases and J 7 bases; bases outside gene matches: 12. The CDR3 DNA sequence: TGCAGCGCCCTTGAGGGAGGGCCCGTCGGGGAGCTGTTTTTT. This codes for CSALEGGPVGELFF.

This chain connects TRBV6-5 to TRBJ2-7; D is unresolved. This CDR3 is 13 amino acids long. V was clipped by 10 bases and J by 9 bases, with 22 bases between them. CDR1 is MNHEY and CDR2 is SVGAGI in the germline V gene. CDR3 protein: CATSPTQATGQYF. CDR3 in DNA: TGTGCCACCTCCCCAACGCAGGCTACCGGGCAGTACTTC.

J is TRBJ2-3 and V is TRBV4-1; 10 nucleotides align to TRBD1. The CDR3 runs to 17 residues. Germline V gene sequence: CDR1 MGHRA, CDR2 YSYEKL. With V trimmed by 4 bases and J by 6 bases, 13 bases remained unmatched. The CDR3 here is CASSRGAGQGPSDTQYF. The CDR3 bases are TGCGCCAGCAGCCGAGGCGCGGGACAGGGGCCTTCGGATACGCAGTATTTT.

This rearrangement joins TRBV5-6 to TRBJ2-3, with a tentative D call TRBD2 (6 bases). The length of the CDR3 is 15 residues. The V gene lost 3 bases and the J gene lost 5 bases, with 16 bases spanning the gap. From germline, CDR1 is SGHDT and CDR2 YYEEEE. The CDR3 coding sequence is TGTGCCAGCAGCTCACTGGGGGGTACTGGAGATACGCAGTATTTT. This codes for CASSSLGGTGDTQYF.

This clone has just a few counts. V gene TRBV6-1 combines with J gene TRBJ2-4; TRBD2 agrees at 8 bases. Germline CDR1 MNHNS, CDR2 SASEGT. The CDR3 is made up of 14 amino acids. Trimming removed 5 bases from V and 9 bases from J; junction bases left unmatched: 9. In DNA, the CDR3 is TGTGCCAGCAGTCCTCGGACGGGGGGGAGCATTCAGTACTTC. Protein: CASSPRTGGSIQYF.

The chain links TRBV1 to TRBJ1-5; the listed D gene, TRBD1, was not tested against the DNA. TRBV1 is noted as a pseudogene. The CDR3 has 14 amino acids. The CDR3 DNA sequence: TGCACCAGCAGCCAAACAGAAACTCATCAGCCCCAGCATTTT. Translation gives CTSSQTETHQPQHF.

The gene calls are TRBV5-8 and TRBJ1-4, with no clear D. The CDR3 runs 13 residues. Trimming took off 1 base at V and 10 bases at J, with 11 bases between the two ends. In germline, CDR1 is SGHTS, CDR2 YDEGEE. The CDR3 sequence: CASSLYSEGKLFF. The CDR3 coding sequence is TGTGCCAGCAGCTTGTACTCGGAAGGAAAACTGTTTTTT.

The rearrangement uses TRBV5-4 and TRBJ2-5; D is ambiguous. From germline, CDR1 is SGHNT and CDR2 YYREEE (reference sequence). The CDR3 has 13 amino acids. Deletions cut 0 bases from V and 1 base from J, with 4 bases between. The CDR3 sequence: CASSLATQETQYF. DNA for the CDR3: TGTGCCAGCAGCTTGGCCACCCAAGAGACCCAGTACTTC. Drawing the rest from reference TRBV5-4 and TRBJ2-5, the complete variable domain is ETGVTQSPTHLIKTRGQQVTLRCSSQSGHNTVSWYQQALGQGPQFIFQYYREEENGRGNFPPRFSGLQFPNYSSELNVNALELDDSALYLCASSLATQETQYFGPGTRLLVL.

V and J are TRBV6-1 and TRBJ2-7, with D uncertain. V lost 5 bases to trimming and J lost 5 bases, with 13 bases between them. Germline values: CDR1 MNHNS, CDR2 SASEGT. The CDR3 consists of 13 residues. CDR3 bases: TGTGCCAGCAGTTCTCCCAAGGGAAACGAGCAGTACTTC. Encoded protein: CASSSPKGNEQYF.

The chain uses TRBV18 and TRBJ2-1; 7 bases fit TRBD2. Trimming took 3 bases from V and 0 from J; bases not matched to a gene: 8. This CDR3 is built from 17 residues. CDR1 is KGHSH, CDR2 LQKENI, per germline. The CDR3 region has the DNA TGTGCCAGCTCACCCCCATTGGGCGGGAGCTCCTACAATGAGCAGTTCTTC. Protein sequence: CASSPPLGGSSYNEQFF.

V usage is TRBV19 and J usage is TRBJ1-1, with no clear D. The CDR3 has 12 amino acids. The germline V and J ends were trimmed by 5 bases and 6 bases, with 10 bases remaining between them. Germline loops: CDR1 LNHDA, CDR2 SQIVND (reference sequence). The CDR3: CASSSSPPEAFF. The CDR3 region has the DNA TGTGCCAGTAGTTCCAGCCCTCCTGAAGCTTTCTTT.

This clone was recorded only once. The gene calls are TRBV5-4 and TRBJ2-1; 8 nucleotides match TRBD2. This CDR3 is built from 16 residues. The J segment lost 0 bases and the V segment lost 0 bases, leaving 2 bases of the junction unmatched. Germline assignment: CDR1 SGHNT and CDR2 YYREEE (reference sequence). Here the CDR3 reads CASSLGLASSYNEQFF. For the CDR3, the DNA is TGTGCCAGCAGCTTGGGACTAGCGAGCTCCTACAATGAGCAGTTCTTC.

Only one count was recorded for this clone. The genes are TRBV5-8 and TRBJ2-1; TRBD1 matches at 10 bases. V gave up 4 bases and J gave up 6 bases; unmatched junction bases: 4. The CDR3 runs 14 residues. Germline CDR1 is SGHTS and CDR2 is YDEGEE. CDR3 amino acids: CASSPGTGVNEQFF. CDR3 DNA sequence: TGTGCCAGCAGCCCCGGGACAGGGGTCAATGAGCAGTTCTTC.

The table lists this clone with a count of one. The rearrangement joins TRBV11-3 to TRBJ1-1, with D possibly matching TRBD1 (5 bases). Trimming left V 4 bases short and J 2 bases short, with 11 bases between. Germline V lookup: CDR1 SGHNT, CDR2 YENEEA. The CDR3 runs 14 residues. This CDR3 reads CASSSMGVNTEAFF. In DNA form, the CDR3 reads TGTGCCAGCAGCTCAATGGGGGTAAACACTGAAGCTTTCTTT. Based on the CDR3 plus reference TRBV11-3 and TRBJ1-1, the full variable domain is EAGVVQSPRYKIIEKKQPVAFWCNPISGHNTLYWYLQNLGQGPELLIRYENEEAVDDSQLPKDRFSAERLKGVDSTLKIQPAELGDSAVYLCASSSMGVNTEAFFGQGTRLTVV.

CDR3 coding DNA: TGCGCCAGCAGCTTGGCCGGTCAGGCTCTCGATTCACCCCTCCACTTT. It yields the protein CASSLAGQALDSPLHF. The V gene is TRBV5-1, the J gene TRBJ1-6; D is undetermined. The V gene lost 0 bases and the J gene lost 8 bases, with 15 bases spanning the gap. The CDR3 covers 16 residues. CDR1 is SGHRS, CDR2 YFSETQ, per germline.

This chain's CDR3 is CASSLVVTIMNTEAFF. For the CDR3, the DNA is TGTGCCAGCAGCTTGGTAGTGACAATTATGAACACTGAAGCTTTCTTT. This sequence joins TRBV5-5 and TRBJ1-1; D is unclear. The CDR3 consists of 16 residues. Per germline, CDR1 SGHKS and CDR2 YYEKEE (reference sequence). With 0 bases removed from V and 0 bases from J, the gap between germline ends came to 12 bases.

The DNA for the CDR3 is TGTGCCAGCAGTTCTGGGGGCGGGTTGGTAGGCTACACCTTC. This codes for CASSSGGGLVGYTF. V is TRBV28 and J is TRBJ1-2; perhaps TRBD1 as D (6 bases). Per germline, CDR1 MDHEN and CDR2 SYDVKM. V lost 4 bases to trimming and J lost 8 bases, with 17 bases between them. The CDR3 is 14 residues long.

The chain combines TRBV6-5 with TRBJ1-4, with a tentative D call TRBD1 (5 bases). Trimming shortened V by 2 bases and J by 8 bases, and 12 bases separated the two germline ends. Germline CDR1 and CDR2: MNHEY and SVGAGI. This CDR3 has 14 residues. CDR3 coding DNA: TGTGCCAGCAGTTACCATGCCCAGGGAGAAAAACTGTTTTTT. It translates to CASSYHAQGEKLFF.

This sequence joins TRBV7-9 and TRBJ2-2, with 11 nucleotides matching TRBD2. This CDR3 has 13 amino acids. Per germline, CDR1 SEHNR and CDR2 FQNEAQ (reference sequence). CDR3 residues: CSGTSGNTGELFF. The CDR3 DNA reads TGTTCAGGGACTAGCGGAAACACCGGGGAGCTGTTTTTT.

The J gene is TRBJ1-2, the V gene TRBV2, with TRBD1 matching 10 bases. CDR3 length equals 19 residues. The germline V gene encodes CDR1 SNHLY and CDR2 FYNNEI. Trimming took 4 bases from V and 4 from J; bases not matched to a gene: 18. CDR3 DNA sequence: TGTGCCAGCAGTGGAGCTCCTCGGGACAGGGGCCCTGAATCCTATGGCTACACCTTC. This translates into CASSGAPRDRGPESYGYTF.

This CDR3 reads CASSLAGGADTQYF. CDR3 coding DNA: TGTGCCAGCAGCTTAGCGGGAGGGGCAGATACGCAGTATTTT. The chain uses TRBV7-2 and TRBJ2-3; 7 bases are a match to TRBD2. The CDR3 extends over 14 amino acids. V lost 0 bases and J lost 4; bases outside the gene matches: 1. The germline CDR1 and CDR2 sequences are SGHTA and FQGNSA. The full variable domain, with the rest looked up from reference TRBV7-2 and TRBJ2-3, is GAGVSQSPSNKVTEKGKDVELRCDPISGHTALYWYRQSLGQGLEFLIYFQGNSAPDKSGLPSDRFSAERTGGSVSTLTIQRTQQEDSAVYLCASSLAGGADTQYFGPGTRLTVL.

The chain employs TRBV19 and TRBJ2-2, with D perhaps matching TRBD2 (5 bases). V lost 7 bases and J lost 6, with 15 bases in between. The germline V gene encodes CDR1 LNHDA and CDR2 SQIVND (reference sequence). This CDR3 is 14 amino acids long. The CDR3 here is CASMVGVPAGELFF. The CDR3 DNA reads as TGTGCCAGTATGGTCGGGGTCCCAGCCGGGGAGCTGTTTTTT.

This clone appeared a few times. The chain carries TRBV6-5 and TRBJ2-1, with D maybe TRBD1 (6 bases). V lost 2 bases and J 4 bases, leaving 15 bases between the germline ends. The CDR3 runs to 16 residues. Germline V gene sequence: CDR1 MNHEY, CDR2 SVGAGI. The CDR3 here is CASSYTGQSSYNEQFF. The CDR3 bases are TGTGCCAGCAGTTACACGGGACAAAGCTCTTACAATGAGCAGTTCTTC.